This T cell receptor beta chain was found in a study of blood T cell repertoires in COVID-19. Study in general: Nucleic acid was either cDNA or gDNA, and it came from T cells, B-cell-depleted T cells, or PBMCs.

TCRdb keeps only in-frame clones here, not all; method: immunoSEQ multiplex PCR. The sample includes 250,000 or so clones, more than 70% of them seen just once. Self-reported history from a screening survey and questionnaire set each donor's cohort. V lost 4 bases, J lost 6 bases, and 5 bases stayed unmatched. This CDR3 has 12 residues. Per germline, CDR1 SQVTM and CDR2 ANQGSEA. The clonotype was recovered from a middle-aged woman with acute COVID-19. The sequencing sample was made of PBMCs or T cells enriched from blood (not recorded which). This chain joins TRBV29-1 and TRBJ1-1, with 7 bases identical to TRBD1. The CDR3 loop reads CSVGDSLSEAFF. CDR3 DNA sequence: TGCAGCGTTGGGGACAGTCTTTCTGAAGCTTTCTTT.